A single count supports the clone carrying this TCR beta chain. Its antigen is unidentified. TCRdb's copy holds only in-frame clones and misses some; the assay was immunoSEQ multiplex PCR. This table holds 100,000 to 150,000 clones, around 83% found once. This sample is part of a study of radiation and T cells in renal cell carcinoma. CDR1 MDHEN and CDR2 SYDVKM come from the germline V gene. The CDR3 is 14 residues long. Trimming shortened V by 4 bases and J by 2 bases, and 11 bases separated the two germline ends. Study findings and constraints: Top tumor clonotypes rose in blood 2 weeks post-radiation, then contracted. Pretreatment tumor biopsies were lacking, so baseline clonotypes are unknown.

As to time point: baseline pretreatment blood. Described treatment: 15 Gy SBRT to primary tumor, nephrectomy 4 weeks later. Radiation-treated patients gave blood at baseline, week 2 and week 4. This renal cell carcinoma was of the clear cell type. This clonotype was sampled from a woman aged 60-75 years with renal cell carcinoma. V usage is TRBV28 and J usage is TRBJ1-2, with D possibly matching TRBD1 (5 bases). Here the sequenced sample was blood, taken from a patient whose treatment included radiotherapy and nephrectomy. CDR3 coding DNA: TGTGCCAGCAGTTCAGGACAAACCAACTATGGCTACACCTTC. Its protein is CASSSGQTNYGYTF.